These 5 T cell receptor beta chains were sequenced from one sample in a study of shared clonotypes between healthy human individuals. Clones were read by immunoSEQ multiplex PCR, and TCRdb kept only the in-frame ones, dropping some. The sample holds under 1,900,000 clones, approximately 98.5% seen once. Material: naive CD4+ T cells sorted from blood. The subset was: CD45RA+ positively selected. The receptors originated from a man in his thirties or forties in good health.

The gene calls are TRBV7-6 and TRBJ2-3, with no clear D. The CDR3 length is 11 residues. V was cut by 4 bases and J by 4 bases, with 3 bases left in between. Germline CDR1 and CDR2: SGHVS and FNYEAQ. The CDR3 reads CASSSADTQYF. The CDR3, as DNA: TGTGCCAGCAGCTCGGCAGATACGCAGTATTTT.

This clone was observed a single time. The CDR3 reads CASSPLSLSSGELFF. Written as DNA, the CDR3 is TGTGCCAGCTCACCATTAAGTCTTTCGTCCGGGGAGCTGTTTTTT. This rearrangement joins TRBV18 to TRBJ2-2, with D unresolved. V was shortened by 2 bases and J by 6 bases, with 13 bases between the two germline ends. This CDR3 has 15 amino acids. CDR1 is KGHSH, CDR2 LQKENI, per germline.

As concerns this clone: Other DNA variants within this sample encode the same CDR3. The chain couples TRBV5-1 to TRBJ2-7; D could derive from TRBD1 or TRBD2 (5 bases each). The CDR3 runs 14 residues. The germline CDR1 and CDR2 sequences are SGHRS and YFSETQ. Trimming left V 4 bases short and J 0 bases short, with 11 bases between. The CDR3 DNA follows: TGCGCCAGCAGCCCGGGGCTAGCCTCCTACGAGCAGTACTTC. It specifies CASSPGLASYEQYF. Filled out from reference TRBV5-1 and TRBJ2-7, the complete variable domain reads KAGVTQTPRYLIKTRGQQVTLSCSPISGHRSVSWYQQTPGQGLQFLFEYFSETQRNKGNFPGRFSGRQFSNSRSEMNVSTLELGDSALYLCASSPGLASYEQYFGPGTRLTVT.

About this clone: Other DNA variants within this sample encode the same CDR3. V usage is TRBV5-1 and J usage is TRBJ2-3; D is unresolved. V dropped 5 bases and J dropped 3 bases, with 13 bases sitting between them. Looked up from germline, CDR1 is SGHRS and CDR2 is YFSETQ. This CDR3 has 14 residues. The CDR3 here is CASSRAGGTDTQYF. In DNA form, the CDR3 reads TGCGCCAGCAGTAGGGCAGGTGGTACAGATACGCAGTATTTT.

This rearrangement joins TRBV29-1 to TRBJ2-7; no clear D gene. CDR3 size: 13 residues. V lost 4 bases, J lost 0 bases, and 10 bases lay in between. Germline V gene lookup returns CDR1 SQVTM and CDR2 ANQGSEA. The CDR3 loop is CSVGQVSSYEQYF. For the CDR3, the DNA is TGCAGCGTTGGGCAGGTTAGCTCCTACGAGCAGTACTTC.